The source of this T cell receptor (beta chain) is a study of cytotoxic CD8 clonotypes in ibrutinib-treated CLL. Here immunoSEQ multiplex PCR was the method, and the copy in TCRdb shows in-frame clones only, minus some. The table includes 120,000 to 150,000 clones, approximately 90% detected once. Trimming pared 4 bases from V and 2 bases from J, leaving 15 bases between. This CDR3 is built from 15 residues. Germline CDR1 MNHEY, CDR2 SVGAGI. The chain couples TRBV6-5 to TRBJ2-7; D may match TRBD1 or TRBD2 (5 bases each). Sample: PBMCs, taken after 12 months of ibrutinib treatment. The clonotype originates from a human donor with chronic lymphocytic leukemia. The CDR3 region has the DNA TGTGCCAGCAGTTTTATAGACGGGGCTGCCTACGAGCAGTACTTC. It encodes CASSFIDGAAYEQYF.